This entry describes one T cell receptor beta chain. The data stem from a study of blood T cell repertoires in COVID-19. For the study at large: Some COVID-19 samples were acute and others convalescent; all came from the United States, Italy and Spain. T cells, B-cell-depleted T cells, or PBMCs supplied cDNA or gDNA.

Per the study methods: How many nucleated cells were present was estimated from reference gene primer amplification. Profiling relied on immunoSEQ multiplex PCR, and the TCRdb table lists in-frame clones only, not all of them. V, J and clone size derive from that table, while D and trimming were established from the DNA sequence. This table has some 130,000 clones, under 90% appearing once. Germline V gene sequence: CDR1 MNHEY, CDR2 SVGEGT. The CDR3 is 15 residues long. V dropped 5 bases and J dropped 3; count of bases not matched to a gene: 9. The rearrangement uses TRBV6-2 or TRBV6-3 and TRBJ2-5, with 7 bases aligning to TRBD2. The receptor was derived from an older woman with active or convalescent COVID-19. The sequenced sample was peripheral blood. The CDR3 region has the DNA TGTGCCAGCAGTAATAGCGGGCTCTTGGAAGAGACCCAGTACTTC. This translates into CASSNSGLLEETQYF.